The 15 T cell receptor beta chains below come from one sample, sequenced in a study of blood T cell repertoires in COVID-19. TCRdb keeps only in-frame clones here, not all; method: immunoSEQ multiplex PCR. Counted here are around 130,000 clones, approximately 85% occurring once; the ten biggest clones make up around 13%. The sequenced sample was peripheral blood. All receptors come from a human donor in a cohort sampled during active COVID-19.

This chain connects TRBV19 to TRBJ1-6; TRBD1 matches 7 bases. The CDR3 is made up of 14 amino acids. Trimming removed 2 bases from V and 9 bases from J; junction bases left unmatched: 4. Per germline, CDR1 LNHDA and CDR2 SQIVND (reference sequence). CDR3 residues: CASSIPGQISPLHF. In nucleotides, the CDR3 is TGTGCCAGTAGTATACCGGGACAGATTTCACCCCTCCACTTT.

The chain links TRBV5-6 to TRBJ1-5; tentatively, D is TRBD1 (5 bases). The V and J ends lost 0 bases and 6 bases respectively, with 13 bases between them. The germline V gene encodes CDR1 SGHDT and CDR2 YYEEEE. The length of the CDR3 is 15 residues. CDR3: CASSLAGGWGQPQHF. The CDR3 nucleotides read TGTGCCAGCAGCTTGGCCGGGGGATGGGGTCAGCCCCAGCATTTT.

V gene TRBV10-3 combines with J gene TRBJ2-1; 8 nucleotides match TRBD1. This CDR3 has 14 amino acids. Germline V gene lookup returns CDR1 ENHRY and CDR2 SYGVKD. V trimming: 10 bases; J trimming: 6 bases; junction bases outside the gene matches: 11. The CDR3 region has the DNA TGTGCCACCACGGGGACAGGTGGATCCAATGAGCAGTTCTTC. It yields the protein CATTGTGGSNEQFF.

The chain combines TRBV5-4 with TRBJ2-1; 10 bases align to TRBD1. The CDR3 covers 14 residues. Looked up from germline, CDR1 is SGHNT and CDR2 is YYREEE (reference sequence). V gave up 0 bases and J gave up 12 bases; unmatched junction bases: 6. The DNA for the CDR3 is TGTGCCAGCAGCTTGGGGGACAGGGGAGATGGGCAGTTCTTC. It translates to CASSLGDRGDGQFF. Full variable domain (outside the CDR3, taken from reference TRBV5-4 and TRBJ2-1): ETGVTQSPTHLIKTRGQQVTLRCSSQSGHNTVSWYQQALGQGPQFIFQYYREEENGRGNFPPRFSGLQFPNYSSELNVNALELDDSALYLCASSLGDRGDGQFFGPGTRLTVL.

This chain joins TRBV2 and TRBJ2-7, with 12 bases aligning to TRBD2. Trimming removed 8 bases from V and 2 bases from J; junction bases left unmatched: 1. This CDR3 spans 13 amino acids. The germline V gene has CDR1 SNHLY and CDR2 FYNNEI. For the CDR3, the DNA is TGTGCCAGCGGACTAGCGGGGCCCTACGAGCAGTACTTC. This translates into CASGLAGPYEQYF.

J is TRBJ2-3 and V is TRBV27; possible D gene TRBD2, 5 bases. This CDR3 comprises 16 residues. The germline V gene has CDR1 MNHEY and CDR2 SMNVEV (reference sequence). V lost 5 bases and J 2 bases, leaving 17 bases between the germline ends. The CDR3 DNA follows: TGTGCCAGCAGTCCCCAGCTCGGGGTCTTCACAGATACGCAGTATTTT. This gives the protein CASSPQLGVFTDTQYF.

This clone turned up a few times. This chain links TRBV10-1 with TRBJ2-7; TRBD1 aligns across 9 bases. This CDR3 is 14 amino acids long. Trimming cost V 2 bases and J 3 bases; bases outside gene matches: 2. Germline CDR1 and CDR2: WNHNN and SYGVQD (reference sequence). The CDR3 here is CASSEGTGNYEQYF. The CDR3 DNA reads as TGCGCCAGCAGTGAGGGGACAGGGAACTACGAGCAGTACTTC.

The chain has TRBV19 and TRBJ2-3, with D perhaps TRBD1 (5 bases). The germline V gene encodes CDR1 LNHDA and CDR2 SQIVND (reference sequence). Trimming left V 3 bases short and J 5 bases short, with 18 bases between. This CDR3 is built from 16 residues. The CDR3 DNA reads as TGTGCCAGTAGTATTGGGGCCACCTCGTCCGGAGATACGCAGTATTTT. Its protein is CASSIGATSSGDTQYF.

The J gene is TRBJ1-4, the V gene TRBV6-5; a possible D gene is TRBD1 (5 bases). CDR3 size: 15 residues. Trimming removed 2 bases at V and 4 bases at J, with 11 bases between. CDR1 and CDR2 (germline): MNHEY, SVGAGI. In DNA form, the CDR3 reads TGTGCCAGCAGTTACGTGTCAGGGAATAATGAAAAACTGTTTTTT. This translates into CASSYVSGNNEKLFF.

The chain combines TRBV5-1 with TRBJ2-7; D possibly corresponds to TRBD1 (6 bases). Trimming stripped 0 bases from V and 3 bases from J, with 16 bases between. The CDR3 extends over 16 amino acids. CDR1 is SGHRS, CDR2 YFSETQ, per germline. The CDR3 sequence is CASSLEKWGRGYEQYF. CDR3 sequence (DNA): TGCGCCAGCAGCTTGGAGAAATGGGGCAGGGGCTACGAGCAGTACTTC. The full variable domain, in which reference TRBV5-1 and TRBJ2-7 provide the parts outside the CDR3, is KAGVTQTPRYLIKTRGQQVTLSCSPISGHRSVSWYQQTPGQGLQFLFEYFSETQRNKGNFPGRFSGRQFSNSRSEMNVSTLELGDSALYLCASSLEKWGRGYEQYFGPGTRLTVT.

The chain combines TRBV6-1 with TRBJ2-5; D is undetermined. Per the germline V gene, CDR1 is MNHNS and CDR2 is SASEGT. CDR3 length: 14 residues. The V and J ends lost 3 bases and 5 bases respectively, with 13 bases between them. The DNA of the CDR3 is TGTGCCAGCAGTGACGGCTCGTCCGGGGAGACCCAGTACTTC. This gives the protein CASSDGSSGETQYF.

This sequence joins TRBV7-2 and TRBJ2-5; TRBD2 aligns across 14 bases. The trim removed 5 bases at V and 0 bases at J, leaving 11 bases unmatched. CDR1 is SGHTA, CDR2 FQGNSA, per germline. This CDR3 spans 19 amino acids. For the CDR3, the DNA is TGTGCCAGCAGCCAGGGGGGCTGGACTAGCGGGGGGAACCAAGAGACCCAGTACTTC. Its translation is CASSQGGWTSGGNQETQYF.

The rearrangement links TRBV7-9 to TRBJ1-1; D is perhaps TRBD1 (5 bases). This CDR3 has 14 residues. Germline V gene lookup returns CDR1 SEHNR and CDR2 FQNEAQ (reference sequence). The V gene lost 5 bases and the J gene lost 7 bases, with 17 bases spanning the gap. The CDR3 sequence is CASSMTALSGEAFF. The CDR3 DNA sequence: TGTGCCAGCAGCATGACAGCTCTATCAGGTGAAGCTTTCTTT.

This CDR3 is CASSHSSSPGRADTQYF. Written as DNA, the CDR3 is TGTGCCAGCTCACACTCCTCTAGCCCCGGGAGGGCAGATACGCAGTATTTT. J is TRBJ2-3 and V is TRBV18; the match to TRBD2 covers 8 bases. CDR1 is KGHSH and CDR2 is LQKENI in the germline V gene. The CDR3 length is 17 residues. With V trimmed by 4 bases and J by 4 bases, 13 bases remained unmatched. The entire variable domain, with the rest obtained from reference TRBV18 and TRBJ2-3, is as follows: NAGVMQNPRHLVRRRGQEARLRCSPMKGHSHVYWYRQLPEEGLKFMVYLQKENIIDESGMPKERFSAEFPKEGPSILRIQQVVRGDSAAYFCASSHSSSPGRADTQYFGPGTRLTVL.

The genes are TRBV7-2 and TRBJ2-1; D possibly corresponds to TRBD1 (5 bases). The CDR3 runs 13 residues. With 6 bases removed from V and 4 bases from J, the gap between germline ends came to 10 bases. Germline-derived CDR1 and CDR2 are SGHTA and FQGNSA. In DNA, the CDR3 is TGTGCCAGCAGGGGGCCCCAGTACAATGAGCAGTTCTTC. It translates to CASRGPQYNEQFF.